The 5 T cell receptor beta chains presented below share a single source sample, sequenced in a study of blood T cell repertoires in COVID-19. Data came from immunoSEQ multiplex PCR; TCRdb stores just in-frame clones and leaves some out. The table shows some 50,000 clones, with about three quarters occurring only once. Sequencing was carried out using peripheral blood. All receptors come from a human donor with active or convalescent COVID-19. The donor label of this sample is uncertain.

The chain links TRBV7-9 to TRBJ2-3, with a tentative D call TRBD2 (5 bases). Looked up from germline, CDR1 is SEHNR and CDR2 is FQNEAQ (reference sequence). The ends were cut back, 3 bases at V and 4 bases at J, with 8 bases in the middle. This CDR3 region has 13 residues. The CDR3 loop is CASSFGGADTQYF. CDR3 in DNA: TGTGCCAGCAGCTTTGGAGGTGCAGATACGCAGTATTTT.

This rearrangement joins TRBV15 to TRBJ2-7; no reliable D call. The germline V and J ends were trimmed by 3 bases and 7 bases, with 13 bases remaining between them. This CDR3 region has 13 residues. CDR1 LNHNV and CDR2 YYDKDF come from the germline V gene (reference sequence). CDR3 sequence reads: CATSRGESREQYF. CDR3 nucleotides: TGTGCCACCAGCAGGGGCGAGTCCCGGGAGCAGTACTTC.

The chain has TRBV28 and TRBJ2-7; D is possibly TRBD2 (7 bases). V dropped 7 bases and J dropped 2 bases, with 9 bases sitting between them. This CDR3 has 12 amino acids. Germline V gives CDR1 MDHEN, CDR2 SYDVKM. In DNA, the CDR3 is TGTGCCAGCAAGGGGGGGCCCTACGAGCAGTACTTC. Protein product: CASKGGPYEQYF.

The chain combines TRBV3-1 (or the pseudogene TRBV3-2) with TRBJ2-2, with 7 nucleotides matching TRBD2. The germline V gene has CDR1 LGHDT and CDR2 YNNKEL (reference sequence). V shed 0 bases, J shed 7 bases, and the junction held 5 bases outside the gene matches. The CDR3 is 15 residues long. CDR3 residues: CASSQDPSGLGELFF. Written as DNA, the CDR3 is TGTGCCAGCAGCCAAGATCCTAGCGGTCTCGGGGAGCTGTTTTTT.

The rearrangement joins TRBV9 to TRBJ2-7; TRBD2 agrees at 13 bases. This CDR3 spans 17 amino acids. V gave up 6 bases and J gave up 4 bases; unmatched junction bases: 13. From germline, CDR1 is SGDLS and CDR2 YYNGEE. This chain's CDR3 is CASMGGTSGIITYEQYF. The CDR3 region has the DNA TGTGCCAGCATGGGGGGGACTAGCGGGATAATCACGTACGAGCAGTACTTC.